These T cell receptor beta chains were read from a single sample in a study of cytomegalovirus exposure and HLA in healthy donors. Sequencing was performed with immunoSEQ multiplex PCR; in TCRdb, only in-frame clones are kept and a portion is missing. The top ten hold under 5% of the sample, which has about 150,000 clones, over 80% seen once. Specimen: PBMCs. The source of these receptors is a man aged 18 to 29 in good health and CMV-seropositive. Both conserved end residues are part of each CDR3. The D gene is left open where the match is weak. Expanded clones are given a class, and other clones once, few, many or no size at all.

d_gene,j_gene,abundance,v_gene,CDR3nt,CDR3aa
TRBD2,TRBJ2-5,once,TRBV6-1,TGTGCCAGCAGTGAATTAAGCGGGGGGGCTGAGACCCAGTACTTC,CASSELSGGAETQYF
.,TRBJ2-1,.,TRBV7-3,TGTGCCAGCAGCCCAAGCATTACCGCGGACAATGAGCAGTTCTTC,CASSPSITADNEQFF
.,TRBJ2-3,once,TRBV6-6,TGTGCCAGCACCACAAGGGAGGAGGCCACAGATACGCAGTATTTT,CASTTREEATDTQYF
.,TRBJ1-2,once,TRBV4-1,TGCGCCAGCAGCCAAGGAAAAGCCGGGAGCAACTATGGCTACACCTTC,CASSQGKAGSNYGYTF
TRBD2,TRBJ2-1,.,TRBV11-1,TGTGCCAGCAGCTTGGGACTAGCGGGAGGACTCGAGCAGTTCTTC,CASSLGLAGGLEQFF
TRBD1,TRBJ1-6,.,TRBV2,TGTGCCAGCAGGGGACAGGTCTATAATTCACCCCTCCACTTT,CASRGQVYNSPLHF
.,TRBJ2-1,.,TRBV5-6,TGTGCCAGCAGCTTGGGAGGGAGCTCCTACAATGAGCAGTTCTTC,CASSLGGSSYNEQFF
.,TRBJ2-3,.,TRBV7-8,TGTGCCAGCAGCCAACCGGGAACTAGCACAGATACGCAGTATTTT,CASSQPGTSTDTQYF
.,TRBJ2-2,.,TRBV7-2,TGTGCCAGCCCTCCCGTAAACACCGGGGAGCTGTTTTTT,CASPPVNTGELFF
TRBD1,TRBJ2-1,once,TRBV10-3,TGTGCCATCAGGGGGACGGACAGGGGGCTGTACAATGAGCAGTTCTTC,CAIRGTDRGLYNEQFF
TRBD2,TRBJ2-1,.,TRBV19,TGTGCCAGTAGTAAAACTAGCGGGCGGTACAATGAGCAGTTCTTC,CASSKTSGRYNEQFF
TRBD1,TRBJ1-1,.,TRBV28,TGTGCCAGCAGGACAGGGGGGCTCACTGAAGCTTTCTTT,CASRTGGLTEAFF
TRBD1,TRBJ1-2,.,TRBV12-5,TGTGCTAGTGGCCCCCCCGGGACAGCCAACTATGGCTACACCTTC,CASGPPGTANYGYTF
.,TRBJ2-1,few,TRBV11-2,TGTGCCAGCAGCGAGGTTTACAATGAGCAGTTCTTC,CASSEVYNEQFF
.,TRBJ2-1,once,TRBV11-2,TGTGCCAGCAGCTTAGAGGGGCCCCAGCTATACAATGAGCAGTTCTTC,CASSLEGPQLYNEQFF
TRBD1,TRBJ1-1,.,TRBV4-1,TGCGCCAGCAGCCGCGACAGGGGGAACACTGAAGCTTTCTTT,CASSRDRGNTEAFF
TRBD2,TRBJ2-3,.,TRBV7-9,TGTGCCAGCAGCTCAGCGGGAGGACCACGCACAGATACGCAGTATTTT,CASSSAGGPRTDTQYF
.,TRBJ2-3,.,TRBV7-9,TGTGCCAGCAGCCCGTACACAGATACGCAGTATTTT,CASSPYTDTQYF
TRBD1,TRBJ1-5,.,TRBV7-6,TGTGCCAGCAGCCAAGGGACAGGGGATGATCAGCCCCAGCATTTT,CASSQGTGDDQPQHF
.,TRBJ1-1,.,TRBV2,TGTGCCAGCAGTACTGATAAGAACACTGAAGCTTTCTTT,CASSTDKNTEAFF
.,TRBJ2-5,.,TRBV2,TGTGCCAGCAGCGAGCTGGCTAGCATTCGTACGGAGACCCAGTACTTC,CASSELASIRTETQYF
.,TRBJ1-6,.,TRBV28,TGTGCCAGCAGTTTTCGTTCCTATAATTCACCCCTCCACTTT,CASSFRSYNSPLHF
TRBD2,TRBJ2-1,.,TRBV5-1,TGCGCCAGCAGCTATCGGGGGGTAGCGCTTCGATACAATGAGCAGTTCTTC,CASSYRGVALRYNEQFF
TRBD1,TRBJ2-6,.,TRBV10-3,TGTGCCATCAGTGCGACAGGGGGCCTCTCTGGGGCCAACGTCCTGACTTTC,CAISATGGLSGANVLTF
.,TRBJ1-3,.,TRBV28,TGTGCCAGCAGTTTGTTGGCTTCTGGAAACACCATATATTTT,CASSLLASGNTIYF
TRBD1,TRBJ1-1,.,TRBV13,TGTGCCAGCAGTCGCTTAGGGGGCGAGAACACTGAAGCTTTCTTT,CASSRLGGENTEAFF
TRBD1,TRBJ2-7,once,TRBV9,TGTGCCAGCAGCCCCCGGGACAGAAACATTTACGAGCAGTACTTC,CASSPRDRNIYEQYF
.,TRBJ2-3,.,TRBV7-6,TGTGCCAGCAGCTTGGGGCTGGAGGATACGCAGTATTTT,CASSLGLEDTQYF
TRBD1,TRBJ1-1,.,TRBV30,TGTGCCTGGAGTTCCGATACCGGGACAGGGAGCACTGAAGCTTTCTTT,CAWSSDTGTGSTEAFF
.,TRBJ2-6,.,TRBV6-5,TGTGCCAGCAGCCTTTATCTCTCTGGGGCCAACGTCCTGACTTTC,CASSLYLSGANVLTF
TRBD2,TRBJ2-1,.,TRBV29-1,TGCAGCGTTGAGGTAGCGGGGGGGCCGAATGAGCAGTTCTTC,CSVEVAGGPNEQFF
TRBD1,TRBJ2-7,.,TRBV28,TGTGCCAGCAGTCCGGGACAGGGGGCCTACGAGCAGTACTTC,CASSPGQGAYEQYF
.,TRBJ1-4,.,TRBV7-9,TGTGCCAGCAGCAGCACGCAGGGCCAGGAAAAACTGTTTTTT,CASSSTQGQEKLFF
TRBD1,TRBJ1-1,few,TRBV28,TGTGCCAGCAGTTTAAGTCAGGGGGCCACTGAAGCTTTCTTT,CASSLSQGATEAFF
TRBD2,TRBJ2-7,.,TRBV4-1,TGCGCCAGCAGCCAAGATGGGCGGGGGGACGAGCAGTACTTC,CASSQDGRGDEQYF
.,TRBJ2-5,.,TRBV30,TGTGCCTGGAGTGTACGTAGTAGCAGAGAGACCCAGTACTTC,CAWSVRSSRETQYF